These 32 T cell receptor beta chains originate from one sample sequenced in a study of OX40 agonist ivuxolimab in advanced cancers. Sequenced by immunoSEQ multiplex PCR; TCRdb stores in-frame clones only, minus some. Of several thousand clones in the sample, 80% to 90% were seen once. The sequencing here drew on CD4+ or CD8+ T cells sorted from blood, taken in a trial of the OX40 agonist ivuxolimab. The receptors shown here come from an adult with an advanced solid tumor such as melanoma, head and neck, liver or kidney cancer.

This rearrangement joins TRBV6-1 to TRBJ1-1; D perhaps matches TRBD1 (5 bases). This CDR3 comprises 16 residues. Germline assignment: CDR1 MNHNS and CDR2 SASEGT. The V end lost 3 bases, the J end lost 2 bases, and 16 bases lay between the germline ends. For the CDR3, the DNA is TGTGCCAGCAGTGAGGGACCGGCGAGGGCCAACACTGAAGCTTTCTTT. Translating gives CASSEGPARANTEAFF.

The chain combines TRBV4-3 with TRBJ1-3; 9 bases fit TRBD1. V lost 1 base to trimming and J lost 1 base; unmatched junction nucleotides: 8. The CDR3 runs to 18 residues. CDR1 and CDR2 (germline): LGHNA, YSLEER. CDR3 in amino acids: CASSQGSDRGPSGNTIYF. DNA for the CDR3: TGCGCCAGCAGCCAAGGGTCGGACAGGGGCCCGTCTGGAAACACCATATATTTT.

This chain's CDR3 is CASSVDRENTEAFF. DNA of the CDR3: TGTGCCAGCAGCGTAGATAGGGAGAACACTGAAGCTTTCTTT. The chain recombines TRBV9 with TRBJ1-1; D gene uncertain. The V and J ends lost 0 bases and 1 base respectively, with 7 bases between them. The CDR3 spans 14 residues. Germline CDR1 is SGDLS and CDR2 is YYNGEE.

The V gene is TRBV10-1, the J gene TRBJ2-7, with D maybe TRBD1 (5 bases). Trimming took 6 bases from V and 12 from J, leaving 12 bases between them. Per germline, CDR1 WNHNN and CDR2 SYGVQD (reference sequence). The CDR3 is made up of 10 amino acids. The DNA of the CDR3 is TGCGCCAGCAGCGTTGACAGCTGGTACTTC. Amino acids: CASSVDSWYF.

This chain joins TRBV30 and TRBJ1-4, with D maybe TRBD1 (6 bases). CDR3 size: 14 residues. Trimming removed 2 bases at V and 7 bases at J, with 14 bases between. The germline V gene encodes CDR1 GTSNPN and CDR2 SVGIG (reference sequence). Here the CDR3 reads CAWSSKQGSEKLFF. The CDR3 region has the DNA TGTGCCTGGAGTTCGAAACAGGGCAGTGAAAAACTGTTTTTT. The full variable domain, completed using reference TRBV30 and TRBJ1-4, is SQTIHQWPATLVQPVGSPLSLECTVEGTSNPNLYWYRQAAGRGLQLLFYSVGIGQISSEVPQNLSASRPQDRQFILSSKKLLLSDSGFYLCAWSSKQGSEKLFFGSGTQLSVL.

The V gene is TRBV4-1, the J gene TRBJ2-7, with 13 bases fitting TRBD2. The germline V gene has CDR1 MGHRA and CDR2 YSYEKL. This CDR3 spans 16 amino acids. V was clipped by 2 bases and J by 3 bases; unmatched bases: 4. The CDR3 reads CASSQRLAGGYYEQYF. DNA for the CDR3: TGCGCCAGCAGCCAACGACTAGCGGGAGGTTACTACGAGCAGTACTTC.

This clone appeared a few times. The rearrangement joins TRBV4-2 to TRBJ2-7; 10 bases map to TRBD1. Germline CDR1 reads LGHNA; CDR2 reads YNFKEQ. V lost 4 bases to trimming and J lost 2 bases; unmatched junction nucleotides: 5. The CDR3 has 15 amino acids. CDR3 DNA: TGTGCCAGCAGCCGGGCGGGGACAGGGGCCTACGAGCAGTACTTC. Protein: CASSRAGTGAYEQYF.

The chain has TRBV6-1 and TRBJ1-5, with 7 bases identical to TRBD1. V gave up 6 bases and J gave up 4 bases; unmatched junction bases: 9. Germline assignment: CDR1 MNHNS and CDR2 SASEGT. The length of the CDR3 is 15 residues. CDR3 bases: TGTGCCAGCAGCCCCGGACAGGCCATAAATCAGCCCCAGCATTTT. Residues: CASSPGQAINQPQHF.

The rearrangement uses TRBV28 and TRBJ1-5; 7 nucleotides align to TRBD1. V lost 5 bases and J lost 4; bases outside the gene matches: 8. Germline V CDR1 and CDR2: MDHEN, SYDVKM. CDR3 size: 15 residues. For the CDR3, the DNA is TGTGCCAGCAGTGAACCTACAGGGGAGAATCAGCCCCAGCATTTT. It encodes CASSEPTGENQPQHF.

This clone appeared a few times. The chain links TRBV29-1 to TRBJ2-7; the match to TRBD1 covers 7 bases. V lost 7 bases to trimming and J lost 6 bases; unmatched junction nucleotides: 9. The germline V gene encodes CDR1 SQVTM and CDR2 ANQGSEA. This CDR3 is 12 amino acids long. The CDR3 coding sequence is TGCAGCGCGGAAGGGGGCGCGGGCGAGCAGTACTTC. It yields the protein CSAEGGAGEQYF.

This clone was found once. The chain employs TRBV28 and TRBJ1-2, with a tentative D call TRBD1 (5 bases). Between the trimmed V and J ends, which lost 3 bases and 7 bases, there was a span of 9 bases. CDR1 and CDR2 (germline): MDHEN, SYDVKM. This CDR3 is 12 amino acids long. In nucleotides, the CDR3 is TGTGCCAGCAGTTTTCGAGACAGTGGCTACACCTTC. It encodes CASSFRDSGYTF.

J is TRBJ2-7 and V is TRBV6-5; D ambiguous. Trimming left V 5 bases short and J 2 bases short, with 13 bases between. Germline CDR1 reads MNHEY; CDR2 reads SVGAGI. The CDR3 is 14 residues long. The CDR3: CASSSDYPPYEQYF. The CDR3 bases are TGTGCCAGCAGTAGTGATTATCCTCCCTACGAGCAGTACTTC.

The V and J genes are TRBV5-6 and TRBJ1-6, with 8 positions matching TRBD1. The CDR3 totals 18 residues. CDR1 and CDR2 from the germline V gene are SGHDT and YYEEEE. V shed 0 bases, J shed 10 bases, and the junction held 15 bases outside the gene matches. The CDR3 bases are TGTGCCAGCAGCTTGGGTGGTTTAGGGACAGGATATCGGTCACCCCTCCACTTT. Amino acids: CASSLGGLGTGYRSPLHF.

The chain couples TRBV15 to TRBJ2-1; 9 bases map to TRBD2. J lost 4 bases, V lost 0 bases, and 7 bases had no gene match. The germline V gene encodes CDR1 LNHNV and CDR2 YYDKDF (reference sequence). This CDR3 comprises 17 residues. The DNA of the CDR3 is TGTGCCACCAGCAGAGAGGCTAGCGGGAACCCGTACAATGAGCAGTTCTTC. Translation gives CATSREASGNPYNEQFF.

This sequence joins TRBV11-2 and TRBJ2-1, with 8 bases fitting TRBD2. V lost 4 bases and J lost 1; bases outside the gene matches: 3. CDR1 SGHAT and CDR2 FQNNGV come from the germline V gene. CDR3 size: 15 residues. This CDR3 is CASSYLAGSYNEQFF. The CDR3 DNA is TGTGCCAGCAGCTATTTAGCGGGATCCTACAATGAGCAGTTCTTC.

Note on this clone: At one end, the junction sequence differs from germline, possibly due to a read error. The J gene is TRBJ1-2, the V gene TRBV20-1; D ambiguous. This CDR3 is built from 11 residues. CDR1 DFQATT and CDR2 SNEGSKA come from the germline V gene (reference sequence). The CDR3 nucleotides read TGCAGTGCGGACCCTAACGATGGCTACACCTTC. It is translated as CSADPNDGYTF.

This chain uses TRBV2 with TRBJ2-3, with D possibly called TRBD1 or TRBD2 (5 bases each). This CDR3 contains 13 residues. V was cut by 9 bases and J by 2 bases, with 12 bases left in between. Germline V gives CDR1 SNHLY, CDR2 FYNNEI. This CDR3 is CASPRDLTDTQYF. The CDR3 coding sequence is TGTGCCAGTCCCCGGGACCTCACAGATACGCAGTATTTT. Complete variable domain (other parts from reference TRBV2 and TRBJ2-3): EPEVTQTPSHQVTQMGQEVILRCVPISNHLYFYWYRQILGQKVEFLVSFYNNEISEKSEIFDDQFSVERPDGSNFTLKIRSTKLEDSAMYFCASPRDLTDTQYFGPGTRLTVL.

The chain has TRBV18 and TRBJ2-5; D is unclear. Germline V gene data show CDR1 as KGHSH and CDR2 as LQKENI. CDR3 size: 13 residues. V was pared by 3 bases and J by 1 base, with 6 bases between. As DNA, the CDR3 is TGTGCCAGCTCACCGAGGCTCCAAGAGACCCAGTACTTC. This sequence encodes CASSPRLQETQYF.

In this sample, this clone turned up once. The V and J genes are TRBV7-6 and TRBJ2-3; 9 bases agree with TRBD1. The CDR3 totals 16 residues. The J segment lost 3 bases and the V segment lost 5 bases, leaving 9 bases of the junction unmatched. Germline V gene sequence: CDR1 SGHVS, CDR2 FNYEAQ. The CDR3 bases are TGTGCCAGCAGCCCGAACAGGGGGCGAGGGACAGATACGCAGTATTTT. Amino acids: CASSPNRGRGTDTQYF.

This chain joins TRBV6-6 and TRBJ2-7, with TRBD1 as a possible D gene (6 bases). The CDR3 consists of 12 residues. The V gene lost 8 bases and the J gene lost 2 bases, with 10 bases spanning the gap. Germline lookup yields CDR1 MNHNY and CDR2 SVGAGI (reference sequence). The CDR3 DNA reads as TGTGCCAGCTCGGACAGTCCCTACGAGCAGTACTTC. Translation: CASSDSPYEQYF.

The chain has TRBV9 and TRBJ2-5, with 8 nucleotides matching TRBD2. Germline loops: CDR1 SGDLS, CDR2 YYNGEE. The V gene end was trimmed by 0 bases and the J gene end by 1 base; junction bases not matched to a gene: 11. The CDR3 runs 18 residues. The CDR3 protein is CASSVATPSGGSQETQYF. The CDR3 nucleotides read TGTGCCAGCAGCGTAGCTACCCCCAGCGGGGGAAGCCAAGAGACCCAGTACTTC.

The rearrangement joins TRBV7-2 to TRBJ2-3; 8 nucleotides match TRBD2. After removal of 5 bases from V and 0 bases from J, the junction contained 13 bases not matched to a gene. The CDR3 spans 18 residues. CDR1 is SGHTA, CDR2 FQGNSA, per germline. CDR3 residues: CASSAQAGAIFSTDTQYF. DNA for the CDR3: TGTGCCAGCAGCGCCCAAGCGGGGGCCATTTTTAGCACAGATACGCAGTATTTT.

This chain links TRBV27 with TRBJ2-3; D remains ambiguous. Trimming cost V 3 bases and J 4 bases, with 14 bases left between them. The length of the CDR3 is 15 residues. Germline loops: CDR1 MNHEY, CDR2 SMNVEV (reference sequence). DNA of the CDR3: TGTGCCAGCAGTTTCGGGCTATCCCCCGCAGATACGCAGTATTTT. It specifies CASSFGLSPADTQYF.

This clone has only one observation. The rearrangement uses TRBV10-3 and TRBJ1-5, with D maybe TRBD1 (5 bases). Germline V lookup: CDR1 ENHRY, CDR2 SYGVKD. This CDR3 spans 13 amino acids. Trimming took 4 bases from V and 1 from J, leaving 5 bases between them. DNA of the CDR3: TGTGCCATCAGTGGGGGCAGCAATCAGCCCCAGCATTTT. Its protein is CAISGGSNQPQHF.

The J gene is TRBJ2-2, the V gene TRBV27; 8 positions agree with TRBD2. From germline, CDR1 is MNHEY and CDR2 SMNVEV (reference sequence). J was trimmed by 7 bases and V by 5 bases; bases with no gene match: 15. This CDR3 has 17 amino acids. As DNA, the CDR3 is TGTGCCAGCAGTCCTCTCTTTGAGCGGGAGAGAAGCGGGGAGCTGTTTTTT. Amino acids: CASSPLFERERSGELFF.

V gene TRBV5-6 combines with J gene TRBJ1-6, with TRBD1 identical over 7 bases. From germline, CDR1 is SGHDT and CDR2 YYEEEE. The junction had 7 bases not matched to a gene; V was cut back by 3 bases and J by 10 bases. CDR3 size: 14 residues. DNA for the CDR3: TGTGCCAGCAGCTGGGCACAGGGGCGATCACCCCTCCACTTT. This gives the protein CASSWAQGRSPLHF.

The chain combines TRBV6-5 with TRBJ1-1; weak D call: TRBD1 (5 bases). Germline CDR1 reads MNHEY; CDR2 reads SVGAGI. There are 13 residues in the CDR3. V gave up 0 bases and J gave up 4 bases, with 6 bases separating them. Written as DNA, the CDR3 is TGTGCCAGCAGTTACTCGGACATCACTGAAGCTTTCTTT. Translated: CASSYSDITEAFF.

The chain couples TRBV28 to TRBJ1-1, with TRBD1 matching over 10 bases. The germline gives CDR1 MDHEN, CDR2 SYDVKM. J was trimmed by 5 bases and V by 7 bases; bases with no gene match: 7. This CDR3 has 14 residues. The CDR3 spells CASTRQGARTEAFF. Written as DNA, the CDR3 is TGTGCCAGCACCCGACAGGGGGCAAGGACTGAAGCTTTCTTT.

The chain recombines TRBV18 with TRBJ2-2; a possible D gene is TRBD2 (6 bases). The CDR3 runs 14 residues. CDR1 is KGHSH and CDR2 is LQKENI in the germline V gene. The V end lost 3 bases, the J end lost 4 bases, and 9 bases lay between the germline ends. In nucleotides, the CDR3 is TGTGCCAGCTCACCGGGACTTGTCACCGGGGAGCTGTTTTTT. Its translation is CASSPGLVTGELFF.

The rearrangement links TRBV7-2 to TRBJ1-2; 7 bases line up with TRBD1. The CDR3 covers 16 residues. After removal of 7 bases from V and 7 bases from J, the junction contained 18 bases not matched to a gene. The germline V gene encodes CDR1 SGHTA and CDR2 FQGNSA. The chain's CDR3 is CASNRGSTQGSSGYTF. CDR3 in DNA: TGTGCCAGCAACAGGGGATCCACACAGGGGAGTTCTGGCTACACCTTC. Combining the CDR3 with reference TRBV7-2 and TRBJ1-2 gives the whole variable domain GAGVSQSPSNKVTEKGKDVELRCDPISGHTALYWYRQSLGQGLEFLIYFQGNSAPDKSGLPSDRFSAERTGGSVSTLTIQRTQQEDSAVYLCASNRGSTQGSSGYTFGSGTRLTVV.

V gene TRBV19 combines with J gene TRBJ1-2; 9 nucleotides agree with TRBD1. Trimming at V came to 7 bases and at J to 0 bases, leaving 9 bases not matched to a gene. CDR1 LNHDA and CDR2 SQIVND come from the germline V gene (reference sequence). This CDR3 region has 16 residues. The CDR3 DNA follows: TGTGCCAGTAAACGACAGGGGGGAACCGCTAACTATGGCTACACCTTC. Protein sequence: CASKRQGGTANYGYTF.

The CDR3 spells CASSKYGEGYTF. DNA for the CDR3: TGTGCCAGCAGCAAATACGGGGAAGGCTACACCTTC. This chain uses TRBV21-1 with TRBJ1-2. TRBV21-1 is annotated as a pseudogene. The CDR3 consists of 12 residues.